This T cell receptor (beta chain) derives from a study of blood T cells in healthy people across ages. CDR1 and CDR2 (germline): SGHRS, YFSETQ. The CDR3 sequence is 14 residues long. J lost 2 bases, V lost 5 bases, and 5 bases had no gene match. For the second PCR, which ran for about 7 to 11 cycles, a sample-barcoded 5' primer and a J-beta primer mix were used. From the 5' RACE reads, TCRdb called clonotypes with MiXCR, one entry per CDR3 protein. The table lists fewer than 1 million distinct CDR3 sequences, approximately 48% of them singletons. The specimen sequenced was blood. The V call is TRBV5-1, the J call TRBJ2-5, with 8 bases lining up with TRBD1. This clonotype originated in a man aged 60-69 years in good health. The CDR3 DNA reads TGCGCCAGCAGGTCTACAGGGGGACAAGAGACCCAGTACTTC. Its protein product is CASRSTGGQETQYF.